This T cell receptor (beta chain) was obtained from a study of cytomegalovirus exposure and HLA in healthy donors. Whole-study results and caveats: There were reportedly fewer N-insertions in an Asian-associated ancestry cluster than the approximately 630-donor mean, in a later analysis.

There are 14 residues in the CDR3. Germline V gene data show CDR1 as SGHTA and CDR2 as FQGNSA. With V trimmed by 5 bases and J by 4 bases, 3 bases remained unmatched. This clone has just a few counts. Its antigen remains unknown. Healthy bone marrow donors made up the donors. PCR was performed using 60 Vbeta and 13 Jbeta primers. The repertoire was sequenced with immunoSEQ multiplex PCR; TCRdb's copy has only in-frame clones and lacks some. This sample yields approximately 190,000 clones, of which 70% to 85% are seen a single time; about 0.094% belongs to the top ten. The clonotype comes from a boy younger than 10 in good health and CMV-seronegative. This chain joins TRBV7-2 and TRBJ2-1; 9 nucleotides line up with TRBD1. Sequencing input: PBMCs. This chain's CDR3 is CASSEGQGYNEQFF. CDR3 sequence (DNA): TGTGCCAGCAGCGAGGGACAGGGTTACAATGAGCAGTTCTTC.